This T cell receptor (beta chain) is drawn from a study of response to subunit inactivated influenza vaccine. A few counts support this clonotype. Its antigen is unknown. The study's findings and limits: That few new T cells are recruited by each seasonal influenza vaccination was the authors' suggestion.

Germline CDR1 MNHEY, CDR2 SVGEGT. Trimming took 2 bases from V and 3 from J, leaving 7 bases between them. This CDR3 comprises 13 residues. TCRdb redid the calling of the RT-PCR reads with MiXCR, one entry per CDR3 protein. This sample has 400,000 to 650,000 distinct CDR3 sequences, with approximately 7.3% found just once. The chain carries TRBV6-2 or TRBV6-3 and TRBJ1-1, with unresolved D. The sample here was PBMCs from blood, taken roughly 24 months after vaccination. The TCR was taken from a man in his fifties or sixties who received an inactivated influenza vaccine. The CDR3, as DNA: TGTGCCAGCAGTTACATGCAGGACACTGAAGCTTTCTTT. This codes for CASSYMQDTEAFF.